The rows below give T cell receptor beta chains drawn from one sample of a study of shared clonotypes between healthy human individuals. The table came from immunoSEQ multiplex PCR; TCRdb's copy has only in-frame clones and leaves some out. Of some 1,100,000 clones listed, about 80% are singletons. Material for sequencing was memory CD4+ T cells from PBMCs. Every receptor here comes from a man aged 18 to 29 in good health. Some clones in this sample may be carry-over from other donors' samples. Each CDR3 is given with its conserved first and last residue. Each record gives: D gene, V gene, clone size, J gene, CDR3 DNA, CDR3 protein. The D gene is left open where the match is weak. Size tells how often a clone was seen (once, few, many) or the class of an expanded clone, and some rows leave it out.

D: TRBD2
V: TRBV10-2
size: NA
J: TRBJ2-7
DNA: TGCGCCAGCAGCGAGACTAGCGGACACTCCTACGAGCAGTACTTC
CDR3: CASSETSGHSYEQYF

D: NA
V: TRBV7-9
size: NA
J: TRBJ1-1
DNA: TGTGCCAGCAGCTTAGGGGCTGGGGGAAACACTGAAGCTTTCTTT
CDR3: CASSLGAGGNTEAFF

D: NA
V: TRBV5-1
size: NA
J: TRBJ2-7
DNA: TGCGCCAGCAGCCAGGGCGGCGGGACCTACGAGCAGTACTTC
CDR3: CASSQGGGTYEQYF

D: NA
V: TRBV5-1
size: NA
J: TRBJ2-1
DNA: TGCGCCAGCAGCTCTAAAGCGGTTTCATACAATGAGCAGTTCTTC
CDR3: CASSSKAVSYNEQFF

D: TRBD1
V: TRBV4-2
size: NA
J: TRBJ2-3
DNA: TGTGCCAGCAGCGATGGACAGGGAGGAGATACGCAGTATTTT
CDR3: CASSDGQGGDTQYF

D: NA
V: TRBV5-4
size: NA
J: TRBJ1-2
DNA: TGTGCCGGCTCAGAAGAGGAGGGCTACACCTTC
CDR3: CAGSEEEGYTF

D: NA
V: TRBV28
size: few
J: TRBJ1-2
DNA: TGTGCCAGCCGACAGTTCTATGGCTACACCTTC
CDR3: CASRQFYGYTF

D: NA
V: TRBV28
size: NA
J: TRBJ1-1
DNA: TGTGCCAGCAGTTTGCGGTTCTGGGACACTGAAGCTTTCTTT
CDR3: CASSLRFWDTEAFF

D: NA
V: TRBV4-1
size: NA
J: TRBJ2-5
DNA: TGCGCCAGCAGCCAAGCTTCCAGCGGAAAAGAGACCCAGTACTTC
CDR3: CASSQASSGKETQYF

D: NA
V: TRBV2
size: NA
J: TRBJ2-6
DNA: TGTGCCAGCAGGACCGCCGGGGATCCTGGGGCCAACGTCCTGACTTTC
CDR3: CASRTAGDPGANVLTF

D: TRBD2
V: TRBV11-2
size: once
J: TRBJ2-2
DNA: TGTGCCAACTCCCCGGGAGGGGGGCGAACCGGGGAGCTGTTTTTT
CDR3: CANSPGGGRTGELFF

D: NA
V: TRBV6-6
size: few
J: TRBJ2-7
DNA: TGTGCCAGCAGTTACCCCCCGGGGTCTAGCTCCTACGAGCAGTACTTC
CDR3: CASSYPPGSSSYEQYF

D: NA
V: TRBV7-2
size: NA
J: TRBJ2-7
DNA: TGTGCCAGCAGCAACTTGGGGGGGCAGGAGATCTACGAGCAGTACTTC
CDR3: CASSNLGGQEIYEQYF

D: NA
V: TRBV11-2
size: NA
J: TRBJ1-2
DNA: TGTGCCAGCAGCTTTGGGGGCGGCGGCTACACCTTC
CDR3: CASSFGGGGYTF

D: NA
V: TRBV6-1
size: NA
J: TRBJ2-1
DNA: TGTGCCAGCAGTGAAGAGAGGGGCAATGAGCAGTTCTTC
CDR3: CASSEERGNEQFF

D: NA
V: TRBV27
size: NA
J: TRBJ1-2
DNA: TGTGCCAGCAGTTTAAGGCAGCGGGCGGGTGGCTACACCTTC
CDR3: CASSLRQRAGGYTF

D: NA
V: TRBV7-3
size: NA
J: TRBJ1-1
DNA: TGTGCCAGCAGACGTCAGCCGAACACTGAAGCTTTCTTT
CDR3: CASRRQPNTEAFF

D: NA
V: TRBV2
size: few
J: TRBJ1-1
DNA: TGTGCCAGCGAGGGTAATCGAGCGGAAGCTTTCTTT
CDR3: CASEGNRAEAFF

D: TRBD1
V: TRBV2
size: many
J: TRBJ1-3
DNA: TGTGCCAGCGCGACAGGGATCGGAAACACCATATATTTT
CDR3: CASATGIGNTIYF

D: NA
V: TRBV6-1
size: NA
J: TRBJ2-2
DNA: TGTGCCAGCAACACGGCGAACACCGGGGAGCTGTTTTTT
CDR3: CASNTANTGELFF

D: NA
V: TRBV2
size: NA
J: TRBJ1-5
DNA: TGTGCCAGCAGTGGGGGCTTCGGGCAGCCCCAGCATTTT
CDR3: CASSGGFGQPQHF

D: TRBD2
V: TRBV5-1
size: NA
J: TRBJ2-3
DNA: TGCGCCAGCAGCTTACCAGCGGGAGGTTGGGGAGATACGCAGTATTTT
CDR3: CASSLPAGGWGDTQYF

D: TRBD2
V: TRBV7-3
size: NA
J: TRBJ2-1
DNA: TGTGCCAGCAGCTTAAGTCTAGCGGGAGCAAATGAGCAGTTCTTC
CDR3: CASSLSLAGANEQFF

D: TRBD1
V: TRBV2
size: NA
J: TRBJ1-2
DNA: TGTGCCAGCACGCCCCTAAACGGACAGGGCGATGGCTACACCTTC
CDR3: CASTPLNGQGDGYTF

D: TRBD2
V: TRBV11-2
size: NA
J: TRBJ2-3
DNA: TGTGCCAGCAATATGGGACTAGAGACAGATACGCAGTATTTT
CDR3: CASNMGLETDTQYF

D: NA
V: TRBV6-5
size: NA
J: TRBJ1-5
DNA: TGTGCCAGCAGGCAGGGTAATCAGCCCCAGCATTTT
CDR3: CASRQGNQPQHF

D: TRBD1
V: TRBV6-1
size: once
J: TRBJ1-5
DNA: TGTGCCAGCAATTACAGGGGTAATCAGCCCCAGCATTTT
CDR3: CASNYRGNQPQHF

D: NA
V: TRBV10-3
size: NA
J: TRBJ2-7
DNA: TGTGCCATCAGGGCAGCTGGGGAGGAGCAGTACTTC
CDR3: CAIRAAGEEQYF

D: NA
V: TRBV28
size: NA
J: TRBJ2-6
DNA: TGTGCCAGCAGTTTAAATTCCTACAGACCTGGGGCCAACGTCCTGACTTTC
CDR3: CASSLNSYRPGANVLTF

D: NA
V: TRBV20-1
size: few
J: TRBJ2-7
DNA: TGCAGCTCACGGGGCTACGAGCAGTACTTC
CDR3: CSSRGYEQYF

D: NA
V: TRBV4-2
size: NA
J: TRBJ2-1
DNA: TGTGCCAGCAGCCAGACCCTCGGCACCATCCCGTTCTTC
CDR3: CASSQTLGTIPFF

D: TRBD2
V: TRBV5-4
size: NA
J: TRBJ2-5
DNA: TGTGCCAGCAGCTTGGCGGCTAGCGGAGCTCAAGAGACCCAGTACTTC
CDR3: CASSLAASGAQETQYF

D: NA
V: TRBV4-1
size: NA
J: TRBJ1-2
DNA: TGCGCCAGCAGCCAAGAAGCGAGGGACTTCTATGGCTACACCTTC
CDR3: CASSQEARDFYGYTF

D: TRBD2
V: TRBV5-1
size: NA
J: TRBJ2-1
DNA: TGCGCCAGCAGCCCTCAGCGGGAGAGCTCCTACAATGAGCAGTTCTTC
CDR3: CASSPQRESSYNEQFF

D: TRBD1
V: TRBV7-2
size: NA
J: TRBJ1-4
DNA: TGTGCCAGCAGCTTCGGGACAGGGGGCGGTGAAAAACTGTTTTTT
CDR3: CASSFGTGGGEKLFF

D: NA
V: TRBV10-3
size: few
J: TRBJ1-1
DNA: TGTGCCATCACCCCCACAGTGAACACTGAAGCTTTCTTT
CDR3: CAITPTVNTEAFF

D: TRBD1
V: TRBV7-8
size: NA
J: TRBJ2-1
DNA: TGTGCCAGCAGCGTTTCGGGACAGTCCAATGAGCAGTTCTTC
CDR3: CASSVSGQSNEQFF

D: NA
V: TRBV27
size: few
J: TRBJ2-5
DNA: TGTGCCAGCAGTTATGGGTCAGGATGGGGAGAGACCCAGTACTTC
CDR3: CASSYGSGWGETQYF

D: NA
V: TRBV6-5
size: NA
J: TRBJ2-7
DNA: TGTGCCAGCAGTTACGGGGCAGCCTCCTACGAGCAGTACTTC
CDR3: CASSYGAASYEQYF

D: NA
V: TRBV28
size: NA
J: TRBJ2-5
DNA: TGTGCCAGCAGCACCGAAGAGACCCAGTACTTC
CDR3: CASSTEETQYF

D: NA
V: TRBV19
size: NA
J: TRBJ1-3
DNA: TGTGCCAGTAGGACGACAGGACGCTCTGGAAACACCATATATTTT
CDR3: CASRTTGRSGNTIYF

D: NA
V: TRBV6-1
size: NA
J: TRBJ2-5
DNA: TGTGCCAGCAGTGGGACTAAAGAGACCCAGTACTTC
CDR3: CASSGTKETQYF

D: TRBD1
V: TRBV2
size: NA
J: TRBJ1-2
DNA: TGTGCCAGCGGACAGGGGCCCGTCTATGGCTACACCTTC
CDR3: CASGQGPVYGYTF

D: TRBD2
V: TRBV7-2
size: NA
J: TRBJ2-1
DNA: TGTGCCAGCAGCTTAGCGCTGGGGGGAGGGCGCAATGAGCAGTTCTTC
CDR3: CASSLALGGGRNEQFF

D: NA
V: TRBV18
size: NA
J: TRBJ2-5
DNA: TGTGCCAGCTCACCTCTCGGACCGGGAAACCAAGAGACCCAGTACTTC
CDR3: CASSPLGPGNQETQYF

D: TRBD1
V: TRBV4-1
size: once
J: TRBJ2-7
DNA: TGCGCCAGCAGCGCCCGGGACAGGGGTTTTGACGAGCAGTACTTC
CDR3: CASSARDRGFDEQYF

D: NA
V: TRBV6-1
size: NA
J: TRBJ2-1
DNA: TGTGCCAGCAGTGAAGATGATAGAAGTGAGCAGTTCTTC
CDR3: CASSEDDRSEQFF

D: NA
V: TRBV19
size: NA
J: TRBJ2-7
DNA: TGTGCCAGTAGTATGGGTGTAGTAGCGGATCCCTACGAGCAGTACTTC
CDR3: CASSMGVVADPYEQYF

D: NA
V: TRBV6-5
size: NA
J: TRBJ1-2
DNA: TGTGCCAGCAGTTACTCGAAACAGGGATACGGCTACACCTTC
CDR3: CASSYSKQGYGYTF

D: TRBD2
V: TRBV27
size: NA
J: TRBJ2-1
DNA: TGTGCCAGCACTGGACTAGCGGGAGGTAGAGGTGAGCAGTTCTTC
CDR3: CASTGLAGGRGEQFF

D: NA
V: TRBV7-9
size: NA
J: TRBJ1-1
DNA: TGTGCCAGCAGCTTAGATGGCTCTGGTGTAGCTTTCTTT
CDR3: CASSLDGSGVAFF

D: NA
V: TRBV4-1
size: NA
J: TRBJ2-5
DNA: TGCGCCAGCAGCCAATTGGAGGGTAGGGGAGAGACCCAGTACTTC
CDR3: CASSQLEGRGETQYF